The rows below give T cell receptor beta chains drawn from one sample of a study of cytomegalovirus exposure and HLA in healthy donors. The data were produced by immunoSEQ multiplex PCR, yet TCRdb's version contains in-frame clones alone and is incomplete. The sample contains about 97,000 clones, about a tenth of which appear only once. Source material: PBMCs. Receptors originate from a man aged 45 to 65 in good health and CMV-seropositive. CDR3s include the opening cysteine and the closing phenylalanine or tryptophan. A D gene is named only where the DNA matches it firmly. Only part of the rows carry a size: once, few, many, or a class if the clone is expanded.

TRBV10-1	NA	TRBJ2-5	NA	TGCGCCAGCAGTAACAGAGATCTCCAAGAGACCCAGTACTTC	CASSNRDLQETQYF
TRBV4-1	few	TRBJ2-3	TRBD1	TGCGCCAGCAGCCAAGTGGGACAGGACACAGATACGCAGTATTTT	CASSQVGQDTDTQYF
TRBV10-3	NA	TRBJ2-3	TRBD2	TGTGCCATCAGTGAGTCGAGACTAGCGGGAGCCCCAGATACGCAGTATTTT	CAISESRLAGAPDTQYF
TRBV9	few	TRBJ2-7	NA	TGTGCCAGCAGCGCGGGAGGACAGAGCTCCTACGAGCAGTACTTC	CASSAGGQSSYEQYF
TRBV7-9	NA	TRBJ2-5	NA	TGTGCCAGCAGCTTAGAAGGGGGTTGGGAGACCCAGTACTTC	CASSLEGGWETQYF
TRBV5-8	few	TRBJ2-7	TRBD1	TGTGCCAGCAGCTTGGACAGGGGCTACGAGCAGTACTTC	CASSLDRGYEQYF
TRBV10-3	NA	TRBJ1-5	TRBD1	TGTGCCATCAGTGGGAGACAGGGTAGCAATCAGCCCCAGCATTTT	CAISGRQGSNQPQHF
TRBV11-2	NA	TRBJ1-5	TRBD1	TGTGCCAGCAGCTTTGACGGGACAGGTAATCAGCCCCAGCATTTT	CASSFDGTGNQPQHF
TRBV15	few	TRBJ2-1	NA	TGTGCCACCAGCAGAGTCCCAGTCGATGAGCAGTTCTTC	CATSRVPVDEQFF
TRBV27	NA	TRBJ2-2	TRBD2	TGTGCCAGCCAAAGACTAGCGGGAGGTGGGAACACCGGGGAGCTGTTTTTT	CASQRLAGGGNTGELFF
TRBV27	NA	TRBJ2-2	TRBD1	TGTGCCAGCAAATTTGTAGGGACAGGAAAGTCGAACACCGGGGAGCTGTTTTTT	CASKFVGTGKSNTGELFF
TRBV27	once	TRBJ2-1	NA	TGTGCCAGCAGCGGGAGCTACAATGAGCAGTTCTTC	CASSGSYNEQFF
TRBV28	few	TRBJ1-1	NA	TGTGCCAGCAGTTTATTCGGGGTTAGCACTGAAGCTTTCTTT	CASSLFGVSTEAFF
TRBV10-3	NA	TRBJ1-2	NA	TGTGCCATCAGTGGCGGGGGGGAAAGCTACACCTTC	CAISGGGESYTF
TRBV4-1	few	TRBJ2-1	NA	TGCGCCAGCAGCCAAGCTAACAATGAGCAGTTCTTC	CASSQANNEQFF
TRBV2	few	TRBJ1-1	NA	TGTGCCAGCAGTCGGTCGTACACTGAAGCTTTCTTT	CASSRSYTEAFF
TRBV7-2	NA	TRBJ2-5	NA	TGTGCCAGCAGCTTAGTTAGCGAGAGTCGGGAGACCCAGTACTTC	CASSLVSESRETQYF
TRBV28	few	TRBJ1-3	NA	TGTGCCAGCAGTTTACATTCAGGCTCGGGCGGGATAAACACCATATATTTT	CASSLHSGSGGINTIYF
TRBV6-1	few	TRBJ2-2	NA	TGTGCCAGCGTTTTGGGGGCCCCGAACACCGGGGAGCTGTTTTTT	CASVLGAPNTGELFF
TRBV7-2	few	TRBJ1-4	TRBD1	TGTGCCAGCAGCTTTACAGGGGGTTCTGAAAAACTGTTTTTT	CASSFTGGSEKLFF
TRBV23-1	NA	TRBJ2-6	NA	TGCGCCAGCAGTCAGTCCCCTCCAGGGTTAAAAAACTCTGGGGCCAACGTCCTGACTTTC	CASSQSPPGLKNSGANVLTF
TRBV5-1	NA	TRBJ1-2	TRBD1	TGCGCCAGCAGCTTGTCGCGACAGGGGGCGCGAAACTATGGCTACACCTTC	CASSLSRQGARNYGYTF
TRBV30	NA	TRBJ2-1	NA	TGTGCCTGGAGTGTACTAGTTTACAATGAGCAGTTCTTC	CAWSVLVYNEQFF